A selection of T cell receptor beta chains follows, all from one sample in a study of blood T cell repertoires in COVID-19. Method: immunoSEQ multiplex PCR; TCRdb's copy keeps in-frame clones and lacks some. The table records about 170,000 clones, 70% to 90% of them present only once. Material for sequencing was peripheral blood. The origin of the receptors is a middle-aged man who had recovered from COVID-19. CDR3s include the opening cysteine and the closing phenylalanine or tryptophan.

J | V | CDR3
TRBJ2-2 | TRBV4-3 | CASSQVRASGVNTGELFF
TRBJ2-6 | TRBV9 | CASRSGTGFSGANVLTF
TRBJ2-7 | TRBV7-2 | CASSLGRVGKNEQYF
TRBJ2-2 | TRBV4-2 | CASSQDTSGRTGELFF
TRBJ2-3 | TRBV20-1 | CSASPRVGTDTQYF
TRBJ1-5 | TRBV7-2 | CASSLVGGRSGNQPQHF
TRBJ1-3 | TRBV6-1 | CASSADKALSGNTIYF
TRBJ2-4 | TRBV28 | CASSSRRGKNIQYF
TRBJ1-5 | TRBV4-3 | CASSQDATANSNQPQHF
TRBJ2-1 | TRBV3-1/TRBV3-2 | CASRQDDNEQFF
TRBJ1-2 | TRBV27 | CASSFAKQGAGFGETF
TRBJ1-1 | TRBV10-3 | CAISAGTGTLGNTEAFF
TRBJ1-6 | TRBV24-1 | CATSDGRNNSPLHF
TRBJ2-1 | TRBV3-1/TRBV3-2 | CASSTRLAFSNEQFF
TRBJ2-1 | TRBV5-1 | CASSLTQGGNEQFF
TRBJ2-2 | TRBV7-3 | CASSPHSGTSGGYWTGELFF
TRBJ2-2 | TRBV27 | CASSHRQGATGELFF
TRBJ2-5 | TRBV28 | CASSLRETQYF
TRBJ2-1 | TRBV9 | CASSERDRGVYNEQFF
TRBJ1-1 | TRBV3-1/TRBV3-2 | CASGLQGLGTFF
TRBJ2-5 | TRBV15 | CATSSRRGETQYF
TRBJ1-1 | TRBV7-3 | CASSPTPQGFGEAFF
TRBJ1-2 | TRBV6-1 | CASSEWGQGANYGYTF
TRBJ1-5 | TRBV19 | CASGEGVGNQPQHF
TRBJ2-7 | TRBV7-2 | CASSLVPFYEQYF
TRBJ2-1 | TRBV12-5 | CASGLSQGSYNEQFF
TRBJ2-7 | TRBV20-1 | CSASGAQRGALYEQYF
TRBJ2-1 | TRBV5-5 | CASSLNSYNEQFF
TRBJ1-1 | TRBV10-3 | CAISVTGGVTEAFF
TRBJ1-6 | TRBV3-1/TRBV3-2 | CASSHLGALYNSPLHF
TRBJ1-1 | TRBV10-3 | CAISWTGGITEAFF
TRBJ2-3 | TRBV7-3 | CASRSTSGRVWGGTDTQYF
TRBJ2-7 | TRBV7-8 | CASSPLSSGSYEQYF
TRBJ2-7 | TRBV6-6 | CASTQPGTSGKYEQYF
TRBJ1-4 | TRBV5-8 | CASSGTADRVWTNEKLFF
TRBJ2-1 | TRBV18 | CASSPRRTSGGYNEQFF
TRBJ2-1 | TRBV4-2 | CASSTRGVNEQFF
TRBJ1-2 | TRBV7-9 | CASRLGGSPSYGYTF
TRBJ1-1 | TRBV19 | CASRGGVKAFF
TRBJ2-7 | TRBV6-5 | CASSWQQATGEQYF
TRBJ1-1 | TRBV19 | CASVARVSTEAFF
TRBJ1-2 | TRBV11-2 | CASSIPGQGPANYGYTF
TRBJ1-1 | TRBV30 | CAWSRQIMNTEAFF
TRBJ2-5 | TRBV18 | CASSGGRQETQYF
TRBJ1-2 | TRBV7-2 | CAFTSTLGDGYTF
TRBJ2-2 | TRBV9 | CASSVVDTGELFF
TRBJ1-3 | TRBV9 | CASGSGGNTIYF
TRBJ2-6 | TRBV19 | CASSPAGGVGANVLTF
TRBJ1-3 | TRBV7-9 | CASSLGTGATIYF
TRBJ1-3 | TRBV9 | CASSPPGVSGNTIYF
TRBJ1-5 | TRBV10-3 | CATSLRDSRNSNQPQHF
TRBJ2-1 | TRBV6-5 | CASSYTGDSPYNEQFF
TRBJ1-1 | TRBV28 | CASILSFAGNTEAFF
TRBJ2-3 | TRBV7-2 | CASSPPRGGGGADTQYF
TRBJ1-4 | TRBV6-1 | CASSPDRSNEKLFF
TRBJ1-1 | TRBV9 | CASSPGGQGLTEAFF
TRBJ2-5 | TRBV5-4 | CASSFPGGETQYF